What follows is one TCR beta chain and its context. Its cognate antigen is unknown. Regarding time point: week 35, safety follow-up. All doses held 300 ug of mutant IDH1 20-mer peptide, with topical imiquimod. These data originate in a study of a mutant IDH1 vaccine in newly diagnosed glioma. Losses at the gene ends were 7 bases for V and 6 bases for J; bases not matched to a gene: 8. The germline CDR1 and CDR2 sequences are SNHLY and FYNNEI. The CDR3 has 14 amino acids. The repertoire was sequenced with immunoSEQ multiplex PCR; TCRdb's copy has only in-frame clones and lacks some. The table has some 46,000 clones, almost 95% seen once; the top ten hold 2.3%.

The sequence was obtained from a man between 45 and 60 years old with glioma. The sequences come from PBMCs, collected from a glioma patient whose treatment included an IDH1 peptide vaccine. This chain joins TRBV2 and TRBJ2-2, with 7 bases matching TRBD1. CDR3: CASINDRAPGELFF. CDR3 DNA: TGTGCCAGCATTAACGACAGGGCCCCCGGGGAGCTGTTTTTT.